Sequencing of this T cell receptor (beta chain) was carried out in a study of T cells in Graves' hyperthyroidism and ophthalmopathy. Using RNA transcripts as the source, TCR beta CDR3 regions were amplified. The TCR CDR3 was amplified in a first-round RT-PCR using the HTBI primer set. TCRdb fed the multiplex PCR reads into MiXCR, producing one record per CDR3 protein. Of around 620,000 distinct CDR3 sequences listed, approximately 44% are singletons. In this sample, this clonotype turned up many times. Its specificity is unknown. The CDR3 covers 11 residues. Germline lookup yields CDR1 DFQATT and CDR2 SNEGSKA (reference sequence). Findings and limits, study-wide: The model made its ophthalmopathy prediction, and onset followed a median around 6.9 months later. A model built on 13 V-J features separated ophthalmopathy from stable hyperthyroidism.

This sequence was found in an adult woman with Graves' disease, either hyperthyroidism or ophthalmopathy (not recorded which). The sequencing input was peripheral blood or thyroid tissue (not recorded which). This chain uses TRBV20-1 with TRBJ1-2; D not resolved. The CDR3 bases are TGCTCTGACCAGGAGGCCTATGGCTACACCTTC. It yields the protein CSDQEAYGYTF.